This T cell receptor (beta chain) was recorded in a study of T cells after somatic rescue of genetic block. TCRdb keeps only in-frame clones here, not all; method: immunoSEQ multiplex PCR. The repertoire has approximately 65,000 clones, 85% to 95% of them found once; the top ten carry roughly 2.8%. CDR3 length: 15 residues. The germline V gene encodes CDR1 MDHEN and CDR2 SYDVKM. The V end lost 5 bases, the J end lost 7 bases, and 19 bases lay between the germline ends. The chain recombines TRBV28 with TRBJ2-3, with D possibly matching TRBD1 (6 bases). The receptor was derived from a man in his forties. The sequenced material came from peripheral blood mononuclear cells (PBMCs). The CDR3 DNA is TGTGCCAGCAGTCCTCCGGGACATCGCACTAATACGCAGTATTTT. Its translation: CASSPPGHRTNTQYF.